The TCR beta chain described here comes from a study of blood T cell repertoires in COVID-19. Whole-study context: The origin of the acute and convalescent COVID-19 samples was the United States, Italy and Spain. The cDNA or gDNA used as material had been derived from T cells, B-cell-depleted T cells, or PBMCs.

In the original workflow: Estimation of nucleated cell counts relied on the amplification of reference gene primers. The assay was immunoSEQ multiplex PCR, and TCRdb's table has in-frame clones only and misses some. The V and J calls and clone size are taken from that table; D and trimming were inferred from the DNA. The sample shows around 50,000 clones, roughly 82% of them seen only once. The sequenced sample consisted of peripheral blood. The sequence derives from a woman in her sixties or seventies with acute or convalescent COVID-19.

CDR3 amino acids: CASSLTSSDTQYF. The CDR3 bases are TGTGCCAGCAGCTTAACTAGCTCAGATACGCAGTATTTT. The chain has TRBV7-3 and TRBJ2-3; no clear D. This CDR3 spans 13 amino acids. The V end lost 0 bases, the J end lost 4 bases, and 5 bases lay between the germline ends. Germline CDR1 SGHTA, CDR2 FQGTGA.